This TCR beta chain emerged from a study of blood T cell repertoires in COVID-19. Study information: Specimens from acute and convalescent COVID-19 originated in the United States, Italy and Spain. The analysed material was cDNA or gDNA that came from T cells, B-cell-depleted T cells, or PBMCs.

V gave up 7 bases and J gave up 0 bases, with 9 bases separating them. The CDR3 is 13 amino acids. CDR1 SQVTM and CDR2 ANQGSEA come from the germline V gene. Original handling: Reference gene primers were amplified, and this amplification served to estimate nucleated cell counts. TCRdb's copy holds only in-frame clones and misses some; the assay was immunoSEQ multiplex PCR. That table is the source of V, J and clone size, and D and trimming were worked out from the DNA. The data show around 40,000 clones, with about 90% seen just once and 12% held by the top ten. This clonotype was obtained from a human donor in a cohort sampled during active COVID-19. V gene TRBV29-1 combines with J gene TRBJ2-2; TRBD1 is a possible D gene (6 bases). Sequencing input: peripheral blood. For the CDR3, the DNA is TGCAGCGGCCGGACAGCGAACACCGGGGAGCTGTTTTTT. It translates to CSGRTANTGELFF.